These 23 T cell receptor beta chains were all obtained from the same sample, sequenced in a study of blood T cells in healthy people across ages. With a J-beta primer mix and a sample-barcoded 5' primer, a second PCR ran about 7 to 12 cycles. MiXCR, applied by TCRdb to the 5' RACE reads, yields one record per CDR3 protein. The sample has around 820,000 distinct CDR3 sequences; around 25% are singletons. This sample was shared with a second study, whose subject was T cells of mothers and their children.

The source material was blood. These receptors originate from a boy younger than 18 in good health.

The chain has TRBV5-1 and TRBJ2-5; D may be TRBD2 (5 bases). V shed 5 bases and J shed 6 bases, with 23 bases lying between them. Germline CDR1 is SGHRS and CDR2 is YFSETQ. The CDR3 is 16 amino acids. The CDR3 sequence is CASSPLASLGFQTQYF. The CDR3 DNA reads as TGCGCCAGCAGTCCTCTGGCTAGCCTAGGTTTCCAGACCCAGTACTTC.

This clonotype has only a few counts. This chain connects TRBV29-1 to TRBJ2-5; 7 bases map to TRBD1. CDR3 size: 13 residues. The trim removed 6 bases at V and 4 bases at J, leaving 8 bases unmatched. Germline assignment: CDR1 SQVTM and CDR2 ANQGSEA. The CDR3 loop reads CSVVGQILETQYF. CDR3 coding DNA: TGCAGCGTCGTGGGACAGATCTTAGAGACCCAGTACTTC.

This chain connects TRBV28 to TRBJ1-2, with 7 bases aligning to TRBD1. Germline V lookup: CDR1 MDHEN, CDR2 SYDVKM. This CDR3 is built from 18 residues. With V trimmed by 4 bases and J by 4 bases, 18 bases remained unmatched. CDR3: CASSYIYDTTGYGYGYTF. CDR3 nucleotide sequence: TGTGCCAGCAGTTATATATACGATACGACAGGGTACGGCTATGGCTACACCTTC.

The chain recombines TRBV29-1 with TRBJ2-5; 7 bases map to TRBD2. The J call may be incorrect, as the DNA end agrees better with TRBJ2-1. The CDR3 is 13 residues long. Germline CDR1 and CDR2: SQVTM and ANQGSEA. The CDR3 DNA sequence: TGCAGCGTAACGGGAGGATCTGTCCATGAGCAGTTCTTC. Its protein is CSVTGGSVHEQFF.

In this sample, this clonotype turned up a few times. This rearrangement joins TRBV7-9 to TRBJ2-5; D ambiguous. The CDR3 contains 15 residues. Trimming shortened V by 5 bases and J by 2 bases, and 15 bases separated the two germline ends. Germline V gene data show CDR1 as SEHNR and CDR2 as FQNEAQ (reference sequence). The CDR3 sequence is CASSPFGRIQETQYF. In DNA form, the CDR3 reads TGTGCCAGCAGCCCATTTGGACGGATACAAGAGACCCAGTACTTC.

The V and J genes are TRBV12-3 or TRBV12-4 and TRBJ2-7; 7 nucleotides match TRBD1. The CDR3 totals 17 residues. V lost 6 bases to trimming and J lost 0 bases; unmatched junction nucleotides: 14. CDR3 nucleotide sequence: TGTGCCAGCAGCACCATAAAACAGGGGCGATTCTCCTACGAGCAGTACTTC. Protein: CASSTIKQGRFSYEQYF.

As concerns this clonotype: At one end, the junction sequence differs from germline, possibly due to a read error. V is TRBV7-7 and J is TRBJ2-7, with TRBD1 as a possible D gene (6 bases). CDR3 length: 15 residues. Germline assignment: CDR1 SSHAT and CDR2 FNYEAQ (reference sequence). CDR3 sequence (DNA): TGTGCTAGCAGCTTAGCCGATGGGGACATCTACGAGCAGTGCTTC. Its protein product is CASSLADGDIYEQCF.

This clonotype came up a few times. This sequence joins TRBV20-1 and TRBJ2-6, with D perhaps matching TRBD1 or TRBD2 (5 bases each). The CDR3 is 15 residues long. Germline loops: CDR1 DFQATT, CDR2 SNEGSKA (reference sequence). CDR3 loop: CSAGRGTSGANVLTF. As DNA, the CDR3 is TGCAGCGCGGGTAGGGGTACGTCTGGGGCCAACGTCCTGACTTTC.

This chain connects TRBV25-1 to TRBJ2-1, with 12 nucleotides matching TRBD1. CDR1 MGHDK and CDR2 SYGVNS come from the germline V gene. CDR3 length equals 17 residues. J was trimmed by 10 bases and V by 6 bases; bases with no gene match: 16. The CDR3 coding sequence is TGTGCCAGCAGCGACCCCGGGACAGGGGGCTTTAATAGGGAGCAGTTCTTC. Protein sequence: CASSDPGTGGFNREQFF.

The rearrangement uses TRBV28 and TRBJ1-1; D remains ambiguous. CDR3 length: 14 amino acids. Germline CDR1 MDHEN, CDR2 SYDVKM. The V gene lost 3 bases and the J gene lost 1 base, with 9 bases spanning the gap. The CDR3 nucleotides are TGTGCCAGCAGTTTTGGTAGGGAGAACACTGAAGCTTTCTTT. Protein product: CASSFGRENTEAFF.

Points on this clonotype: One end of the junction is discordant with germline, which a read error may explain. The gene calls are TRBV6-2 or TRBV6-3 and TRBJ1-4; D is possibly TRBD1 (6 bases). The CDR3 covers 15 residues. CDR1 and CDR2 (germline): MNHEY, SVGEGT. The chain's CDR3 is CANSYTQGSNEKLFF. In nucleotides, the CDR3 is TGTGCCAACAGTTATACACAGGGTTCTAATGAAAAACTGTTTTTT.

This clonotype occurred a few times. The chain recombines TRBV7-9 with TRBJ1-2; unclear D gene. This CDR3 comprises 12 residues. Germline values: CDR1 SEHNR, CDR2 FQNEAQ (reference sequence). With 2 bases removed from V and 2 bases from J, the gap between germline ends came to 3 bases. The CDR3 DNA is TGTGCCAGCAGCTTACAGAACTATGGCTACACCTTC. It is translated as CASSLQNYGYTF.

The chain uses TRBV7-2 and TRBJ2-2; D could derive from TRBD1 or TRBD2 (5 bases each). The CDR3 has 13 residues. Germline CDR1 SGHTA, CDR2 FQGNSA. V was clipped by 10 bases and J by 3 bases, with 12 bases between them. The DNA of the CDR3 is TGTGCCAAACGGGACGCCTACACCGGGGAGCTGTTTTTT. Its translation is CAKRDAYTGELFF.

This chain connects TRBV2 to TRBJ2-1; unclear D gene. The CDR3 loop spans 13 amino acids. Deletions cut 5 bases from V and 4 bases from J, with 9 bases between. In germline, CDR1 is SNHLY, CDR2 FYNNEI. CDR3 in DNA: TGTGCCAGCAGTCGACAAAGTTACAATGAGCAGTTCTTC. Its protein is CASSRQSYNEQFF.

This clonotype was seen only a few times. The DNA of the CDR3 is TGCGCCAGCAGCTTGGGAGGGATTGGAGAAAAACTGTTTTTT. Protein product: CASSLGGIGEKLFF. V usage is TRBV5-1 and J usage is TRBJ1-4; D is unclear. Germline CDR1 and CDR2: SGHRS and YFSETQ. The CDR3 has 14 residues. V was pared by 0 bases and J by 8 bases, with 11 bases between.

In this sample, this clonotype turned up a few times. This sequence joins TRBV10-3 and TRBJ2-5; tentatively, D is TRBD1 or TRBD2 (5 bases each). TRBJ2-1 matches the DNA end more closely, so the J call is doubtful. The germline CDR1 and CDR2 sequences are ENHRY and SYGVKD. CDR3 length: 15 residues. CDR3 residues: CAISGPGPTADEQFF. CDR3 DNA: TGTGCCATCAGTGGTCCGGGGCCTACGGCCGATGAGCAGTTCTTC.

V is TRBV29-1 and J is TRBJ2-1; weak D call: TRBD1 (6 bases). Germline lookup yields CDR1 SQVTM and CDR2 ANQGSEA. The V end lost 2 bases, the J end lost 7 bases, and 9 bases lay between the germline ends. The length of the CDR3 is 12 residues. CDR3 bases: TGCAGCGTTGAAAACAGGGCGAATGAGCAGTTCTTC. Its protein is CSVENRANEQFF.

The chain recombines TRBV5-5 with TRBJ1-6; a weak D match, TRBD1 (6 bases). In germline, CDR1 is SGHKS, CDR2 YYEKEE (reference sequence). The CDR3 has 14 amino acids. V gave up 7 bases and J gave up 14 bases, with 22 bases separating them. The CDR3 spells CASGAGTRPRALHF. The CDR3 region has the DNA TGTGCCAGCGGGGCCGGGACACGGCCTAGGGCCCTCCACTTT.

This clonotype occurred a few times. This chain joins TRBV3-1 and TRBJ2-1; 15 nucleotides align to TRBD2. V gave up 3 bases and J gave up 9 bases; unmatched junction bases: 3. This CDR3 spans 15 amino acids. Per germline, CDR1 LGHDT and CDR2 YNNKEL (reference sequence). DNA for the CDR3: TGTGCCAGCAGCCAGCCGGGACTAGCGGGAGGTGAGCAGTTCTTC. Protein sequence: CASSQPGLAGGEQFF.

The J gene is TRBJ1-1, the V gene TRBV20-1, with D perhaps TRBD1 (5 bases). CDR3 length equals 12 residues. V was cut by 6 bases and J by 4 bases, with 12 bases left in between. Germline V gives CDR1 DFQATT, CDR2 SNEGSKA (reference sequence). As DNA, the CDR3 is TGCAGTGCGGGCAGGGCGGGCACTGAAGCTTTCTTT. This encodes CSAGRAGTEAFF.

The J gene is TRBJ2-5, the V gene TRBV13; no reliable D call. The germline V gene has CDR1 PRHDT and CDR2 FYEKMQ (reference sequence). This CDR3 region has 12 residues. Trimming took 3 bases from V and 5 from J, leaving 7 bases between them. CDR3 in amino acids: CASSFYRETQYF. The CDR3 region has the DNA TGTGCCAGCAGCTTTTATCGGGAGACCCAGTACTTC.

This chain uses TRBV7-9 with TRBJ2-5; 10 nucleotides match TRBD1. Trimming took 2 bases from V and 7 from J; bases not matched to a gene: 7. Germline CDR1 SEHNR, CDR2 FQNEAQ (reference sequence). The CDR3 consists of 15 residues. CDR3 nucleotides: TGTGCCAGCAGCTTAATTGGGACAGGGGTTGTGACCCAGTACTTC. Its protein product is CASSLIGTGVVTQYF.

The CDR3 sequence: CSVFGTVEAFF. The CDR3 coding sequence is TGCAGCGTTTTTGGAACAGTTGAAGCTTTCTTT. The chain recombines TRBV29-1 with TRBJ1-1; D is undetermined. CDR3 size: 11 residues. Looked up from germline, CDR1 is SQVTM and CDR2 is ANQGSEA. V lost 5 bases and J lost 7, with 11 bases in between.